The following is a T cell receptor beta chain sequence with its context. Methods used by the authors: Amplifying reference gene primers gave estimates of nucleated cell counts. Assay used: immunoSEQ multiplex PCR; TCRdb lists only in-frame clones, some missing. Clone size and the V and J calls come from that table; the DNA yielded D and trimming. The data contain under 80,000 clones, more than 75% of them singletons. These data originate in a study of blood T cell repertoires in COVID-19. The overall study: Acute and convalescent COVID-19 samples came from the United States, Italy and Spain.

Material for sequencing was peripheral blood. This sequence originates from a man aged 55-75 years with acute or convalescent COVID-19.

The chain's CDR3 is CASSFRGGYGYTF. Written as DNA, the CDR3 is TGTGCCAGCAGTTTCCGGGGAGGCTATGGCTACACCTTC. The gene calls are TRBV27 and TRBJ1-2; D gene unclear. The CDR3 covers 13 residues. Germline V gene lookup returns CDR1 MNHEY and CDR2 SMNVEV (reference sequence). With 3 bases removed from V and 4 bases from J, the gap between germline ends came to 9 bases.